This TCR beta chain appears in the sequencing data of a study of blood T cell repertoires in COVID-19. Across the study: The origin of the acute and convalescent COVID-19 samples was the United States, Italy and Spain. PBMCs, B-cell-depleted T cells, or T cells provided the cDNA or gDNA that made up the material.

Authors' methods: Nucleated cell number was recorded as an estimate derived from reference gene primer amplification. Sequenced by immunoSEQ multiplex PCR; TCRdb stores in-frame clones only, minus some. The D gene and trimming were derived from the DNA, and the V and J assignments and clone size from that table. In the table there are around 64,000 clones, around 85% of which are singletons. The germline V gene has CDR1 MNHEY and CDR2 SVGAGI. The CDR3 sequence is 15 residues long. The germline V and J ends were trimmed by 2 bases and 2 bases, with 13 bases remaining between them. The sequence was collected from a woman older than 75 with acute or convalescent COVID-19. Sequenced sample: peripheral blood. The rearrangement uses TRBV6-5 and TRBJ2-7; D call uncertain. The CDR3 DNA reads as TGTGCCAGCAGTTACAGTCTCGCTCGCGCCTACGAGCAGTACTTC. Amino acids: CASSYSLARAYEQYF.